The 12 T cell receptor beta chains below come from one sample, sequenced in a study of T cell responses to AZD1222 COVID-19 vaccine. TCRdb's table, derived via immunoSEQ multiplex PCR, lists solely in-frame clones and lacks some. Here the sample spans some 90,000 clones, around 86% being singletons. Here the sequenced sample was peripheral blood, taken on day 0 of AZD1222 vaccination. These receptors came from an adult in good health.

V gene TRBV28 combines with J gene TRBJ1-5; D may be TRBD1 (5 bases). V lost 2 bases and J 5 bases, leaving 10 bases between the germline ends. This CDR3 is built from 14 residues. Germline V gene sequence: CDR1 MDHEN, CDR2 SYDVKM. DNA of the CDR3: TGTGCCAGCAGTTTACCGGGGCCTCATCAGCCCCAGCATTTT. Amino acid sequence: CASSLPGPHQPQHF.

The rearrangement links TRBV6-5 to TRBJ2-7, with D possibly being TRBD2 (6 bases). CDR1 and CDR2 from the germline V gene are MNHEY and SVGAGI. This CDR3 contains 14 residues. Trimming removed 4 bases at V and 3 bases at J, with 13 bases between. The CDR3 spells CASSSYPGDYEQYF. In DNA, the CDR3 is TGTGCCAGCAGTTCCTACCCGGGGGACTACGAGCAGTACTTC.

This clone was observed a single time. The CDR3 here is CATSETQALGLAGGGLTGELFF. CDR3 DNA: TGTGCCACCAGTGAAACCCAAGCGCTGGGACTAGCGGGAGGGGGTCTGACCGGGGAGCTGTTTTTT. The chain combines TRBV24-1 with TRBJ2-2; 16 bases fit TRBD2. Looked up from germline, CDR1 is KGHDR and CDR2 is SFDVKD. The CDR3 loop spans 22 amino acids. The V gene end was trimmed by 4 bases and the J gene end by 5 bases; junction bases not matched to a gene: 18.

The rearrangement links TRBV5-1 to TRBJ2-5; 9 bases fit TRBD2. Losses at the gene ends were 3 bases for V and 5 bases for J; bases not matched to a gene: 5. This CDR3 region has 14 residues. Germline V CDR1 and CDR2: SGHRS, YFSETQ. The CDR3: CASSSASGTETQYF. The CDR3 DNA follows: TGCGCCAGCAGCTCGGCTAGCGGGACTGAGACCCAGTACTTC.

This clone was detected only once. The gene calls are TRBV9 and TRBJ2-1; TRBD2 matches at 12 bases. The CDR3 is 18 residues long. Looked up from germline, CDR1 is SGDLS and CDR2 is YYNGEE. The junction had 12 bases not matched to a gene; V was cut back by 4 bases and J by 4 bases. For the CDR3, the DNA is TGTGCCAGCAGCTCTTCCCGACTAGCGGGAGCAGGGTACAATGAGCAGTTCTTC. Its protein product is CASSSSRLAGAGYNEQFF.

The chain couples TRBV24-1 to TRBJ1-4; 9 nucleotides match TRBD1. The germline CDR1 and CDR2 sequences are KGHDR and SFDVKD. The CDR3 extends over 15 amino acids. V was clipped by 4 bases and J by 7 bases; unmatched bases: 6. CDR3 amino acids: CATSEQGAVGEKLFF. In nucleotides, the CDR3 is TGTGCCACCAGTGAACAGGGGGCCGTGGGTGAAAAACTGTTTTTT.

The V and J genes are TRBV19 and TRBJ2-1; D not certain. This CDR3 spans 15 amino acids. Germline loops: CDR1 LNHDA, CDR2 SQIVND (reference sequence). V lost 3 bases and J 4 bases, leaving 13 bases between the germline ends. The CDR3 region is CASSIRPMIYNEQFF. The CDR3 region has the DNA TGTGCCAGTAGTATTCGGCCGATGATATACAATGAGCAGTTCTTC.

This chain links TRBV30 with TRBJ1-1; the D is unclear. V lost 5 bases to trimming and J lost 1 base, with 20 bases between them. The CDR3 runs to 16 residues. Per the germline V gene, CDR1 is GTSNPN and CDR2 is SVGIG (reference sequence). CDR3 loop: CAWSSVARFPNTEAFF. The CDR3 region has the DNA TGTGCCTGGTCCTCGGTTGCTCGTTTTCCGAACACTGAAGCTTTCTTT.

J is TRBJ2-5 and V is TRBV28; TRBD2 agrees at 11 bases. Looked up from germline, CDR1 is MDHEN and CDR2 is SYDVKM. The V segment lost 8 bases and the J segment 3 bases; nucleotides outside the gene matches: 5. The CDR3 loop spans 14 amino acids. The CDR3 nucleotides are TGTGCCAGCCAACTGGGACTAGCGGAAGAGACCCAGTACTTC. Amino acids: CASQLGLAEETQYF.

This rearrangement joins TRBV3-1 (or the pseudogene TRBV3-2) to TRBJ2-3; 7 positions agree with TRBD1. This CDR3 region has 15 residues. Germline trimming cut 6 bases from V and 5 bases from J; bases unmatched to any gene: 11. Germline V gene data show CDR1 as LGHDT and CDR2 as YNNKEL (reference sequence). DNA of the CDR3: TGTGCCAGCAGTCGATATTCGACAGGGCAAGATACGCAGTATTTT. Amino acids: CASSRYSTGQDTQYF.

The V gene is TRBV19, the J gene TRBJ2-4; D unresolved. Germline V lookup: CDR1 LNHDA, CDR2 SQIVND (reference sequence). Trimming took off 1 base at V and 3 bases at J, with 13 bases between the two ends. The CDR3 has 16 residues. The CDR3 loop reads CASSIVDIGYKNIQYF. In DNA, the CDR3 is TGTGCCAGTAGTATAGTTGACATAGGCTACAAAAACATTCAGTACTTC.

V is TRBV19 and J is TRBJ1-1; D might be TRBD1 (5 bases). This CDR3 contains 14 residues. V lost 8 bases, J lost 1 base, and 14 bases lay in between. Germline V gives CDR1 LNHDA, CDR2 SQIVND (reference sequence). The CDR3 here is CASQGYSPNTEAFF. For the CDR3, the DNA is TGTGCCAGTCAGGGTTATAGCCCGAACACTGAAGCTTTCTTT.